A selection of T cell receptor beta chains follows, all from one sample in a study of metastatic and nonmetastatic thyroid tumors. TCRdb re-called clones from the PCR reads using MiXCR. This table has about 6,600 clones, roughly 33% appearing once. Sequences were obtained from adjacent normal tissue. Receptors originate from a female donor with papillary thyroid cancer or a benign thyroid nodule (not recorded which). Some clones in this sample may be carry-over from other donors' samples. Each CDR3 is given with its conserved first and last residue. Each record gives: D gene, clone size, V gene, J gene, CDR3 DNA, CDR3 protein. The D gene is left open where the match is weak. Clone sizes are given selectively: once, few, many, or a class where the clone is expanded.

-	-	TRBV2	TRBJ1-2	TGTGCCAGCAGTGATTATCGGGGGCTTACCTATGGCTACACCTTC	CASSDYRGLTYGYTF
-	few	TRBV6-1	TRBJ1-2	TGTGCCAGCATCATGGGGGACGAGGCAGATGGCTACACCTTC	CASIMGDEADGYTF
-	-	TRBV7-2	TRBJ1-6	TGTGCCAGCAGCTTAGCGGGTCTGACCAATTCACCCCTCCACTTT	CASSLAGLTNSPLHF
TRBD2	-	TRBV28	TRBJ2-7	TGTGCCAGCAGTTACCATCGGTCTAGCGGGAGAGTAGGTTACGAGCAGTACTTC	CASSYHRSSGRVGYEQYF
-	-	TRBV6-1	TRBJ2-1	TGTGCCAGCAGCACGGGAAGCTCCTACAATGAGCAGTTCTTC	CASSTGSSYNEQFF
-	once	TRBV7-3	TRBJ2-7	TGTGCCAGCAGCCCGGACAGGGGACTAGACGAGCAGTACTTC	CASSPDRGLDEQYF
TRBD1	-	TRBV28	TRBJ2-7	TGTGCCAGCAGACCAGGGGGTACCTACGAGCAGTACTTC	CASRPGGTYEQYF
TRBD2	once	TRBV7-3	TRBJ2-3	TGTGCCAGCAGCTCTCCTCTAGCGGGAGTTGGAGATACGCAGTATTTT	CASSSPLAGVGDTQYF
-	-	TRBV30	TRBJ2-2	TGTGCCTGGAGGGCCCCCCTGGGCGGGGAGCTGTTTTTT	CAWRAPLGGELFF
TRBD1	-	TRBV20-1	TRBJ2-7	TGCAGTGCTAGAGATGACAGGGGGTTAGTATCCTACGAGCGGTACTTC	CSARDDRGLVSYERYF
TRBD1	few	TRBV27	TRBJ1-5	TGTGCCAGCAGACGTACAGGGGACAAGCCCCAGCATTTT	CASRRTGDKPQHF
TRBD1	medium-sized	TRBV6-1	TRBJ2-5	TGTGCCAGCAGTTGGGACAGCCGCCAAGAGACCCAGTACTTC	CASSWDSRQETQYF
-	-	TRBV6-2/TRBV6-3	TRBJ2-1	TGTGCCAGCAGTTTGTCCGCGGGTGAGCAGTTCTTC	CASSLSAGEQFF
TRBD1	few	TRBV7-9	TRBJ1-1	TGTGCCAGCAGCCATAGGGACAGAAAGAACACTGAAGCTTTCTTT	CASSHRDRKNTEAFF
-	-	TRBV7-6	TRBJ1-1	TGTGCCAGCAGCTTAGCCCCGGGGTATAAGGCTGAAGCTTTCTTT	CASSLAPGYKAEAFF
-	-	TRBV27	TRBJ1-1	TGTGCCAGCAGTCAACGGAACACTGAAGCTTTCTTT	CASSQRNTEAFF
-	few	TRBV28	TRBJ1-2	TGTGCCAGCAGCCAGACATCCTCAGACAGGCAGTACACCTTC	CASSQTSSDRQYTF
TRBD1	-	TRBV10-1	TRBJ1-1	TGCGCCAGCACCCCGGGGCAGGGGGAGAAAACTGAAGCTTCCTTT	CASTPGQGEKTEASF
-	few	TRBV28	TRBJ2-3	TGTGCCAGCAGTTTATCGTCAGATGCTCAGTATTTT	CASSLSSDAQYF
TRBD1	-	TRBV12-3/TRBV12-4	TRBJ2-2	TGTGCCAGCAGCGGGACAGGAAAGAACACCGGGGAGCTGTTTTTT	CASSGTGKNTGELFF
TRBD1	-	TRBV15	TRBJ2-7	TGTGCCACCAGCAGAGATCACAGGGGGTACGAGCAGTACTTC	CATSRDHRGYEQYF
TRBD1	few	TRBV20-1	TRBJ1-6	TGCAGTGCCGAGGGACAGGGCATAGTTTCCTATAATTCACCCCTCCACTTT	CSAEGQGIVSYNSPLHF
-	-	TRBV20-1	TRBJ2-7	TGCAGTGCTCCTTGGACCTACGAGCAGTACTTC	CSAPWTYEQYF
TRBD2	few	TRBV19	TRBJ2-7	TGTGCCAGTAGTTTGCCGGGACTAGGGGTCTACGAGCAGTACTTC	CASSLPGLGVYEQYF
-	-	TRBV6-1	TRBJ2-6	TGTGCCAGCAGTGAAGATAGTGCTGGGGCCAACGTCCTGACTTTC	CASSEDSAGANVLTF
-	-	TRBV6-1	TRBJ2-1	TGTGCCAGCAGTGACAGTTACAATGAGCAGTTCTTC	CASSDSYNEQFF
-	-	TRBV6-1	TRBJ1-3	TGTGCCAGCAGTGAAGGGGGAGGAACTGGAAACACCATATATTTT	CASSEGGGTGNTIYF
-	few	TRBV6-1	TRBJ1-1	TGTGCCAGTGCAGAGGCGTTGGGTGACACTGAAGCTTTCTTT	CASAEALGDTEAFF
-	-	TRBV4-2	TRBJ1-6	TGTGCCAGCAGCCAAGTTGGGGGGGATAATTCACCCCTCCACTTT	CASSQVGGDNSPLHF
-	once	TRBV7-6	TRBJ2-5	TGTGCCAGCAGCTTAGAGCTAGGGAGGGAGACCCAGTACTTC	CASSLELGRETQYF
TRBD2	-	TRBV20-1	TRBJ2-7	TGCAGTGCTGTTAGGACTAGCGGGAATAGCGAGCAGTACTTC	CSAVRTSGNSEQYF